The source of this T cell receptor (beta chain) is a study of T cell repertoires in cytomegalovirus infection. As for the study in general: CMV epitopes, recently identified HLA-C-restricted and well-studied HLA-B-restricted, were used. A matching HLA type, together with CMV infection, was signaled by public TCR beta signatures.

CDR1 and CDR2 (germline): SEHNR, FQNEAQ (reference sequence). There are 13 residues in the CDR3. Trimming pared 2 bases from V and 8 bases from J, leaving 9 bases between. Overall study results and limits: Ex vivo, HLA-C-restricted CMV-specific TCR beta clonotypes prevailed over the rest of the response.

This clonotype was counted ten times or more. Its antigen is as yet unknown. Each CDR3 protein gets one entry after TCRdb re-called the reads with MiXCR. Altogether around 55,000 distinct CDR3 sequences are present, over 15% being singletons, with the ten largest covering around 27%. The clonotype was recovered from a human donor in good health (CMV status not recorded). Some clones in this sample may be carry-over from other donors' samples. This chain joins TRBV7-9 and TRBJ2-2; maybe TRBD1 (5 bases). The input for sequencing was CD8+ T cells from cultured PBMCs, taken from culture after CMV antigen stimulation. CDR3 nucleotides: TGTGCCAGCAGCTTAACGACAGTGGGGGAGCTGTTTTTT. Translation: CASSLTTVGELFF.